The next 28 T cell receptor beta chains were all read from a single sample in a study of T cells in localized non-small cell lung cancer. Data came from immunoSEQ multiplex PCR; TCRdb stores just in-frame clones and leaves some out. The sample lists 50,000 to 65,000 clones, roughly 80% occurring once. This specimen consisted of PBMCs, obtained before any cancer treatment. All receptors derive from a man between 40 and 75 years old with stage II lung adenocarcinoma.

CDR3 in amino acids: CASSRTGTANTGELFF. CDR3 in DNA: TGCGCCAGCAGCAGAACCGGGACGGCGAACACCGGGGAGCTGTTTTTT. V is TRBV5-1 and J is TRBJ2-2, with D perhaps assigned TRBD1 or TRBD2 (5 bases each). The CDR3 is 16 residues long. The germline V and J ends were trimmed by 4 bases and 0 bases, with 13 bases remaining between them. From germline, CDR1 is SGHRS and CDR2 YFSETQ.

The rearrangement links TRBV19 to TRBJ2-2; no firm D call. V was clipped by 8 bases and J by 5 bases, with 6 bases between them. Looked up from germline, CDR1 is LNHDA and CDR2 is SQIVND (reference sequence). The CDR3 length is 11 residues. Here the CDR3 DNA reads TGTGCCAGTGTGGAAACCGGGGAGCTGTTTTTT. This codes for CASVETGELFF.

CDR3 sequence reads: CASSTHRGPAGNTIYF. The CDR3 nucleotides are TGTGCCAGCAGCACGCACAGGGGGCCGGCTGGAAACACCATATATTTT. This chain joins TRBV11-3 and TRBJ1-3; 9 bases agree with TRBD1. CDR3 size: 16 residues. Germline CDR1 SGHNT, CDR2 YENEEA. The V segment lost 5 bases and the J segment 2 bases; nucleotides outside the gene matches: 7.

This chain connects TRBV14 to TRBJ1-3; D uncertain. The V and J ends lost 4 bases and 0 bases respectively, with 13 bases between them. This CDR3 contains 16 residues. In germline, CDR1 is SGHDN, CDR2 FVKESK. The CDR3 sequence is CASSRGPGYSGNTIYF. The CDR3 coding sequence is TGTGCCAGCAGCCGCGGCCCGGGTTACTCTGGAAACACCATATATTTT.

This clone has just a few counts. The chain uses TRBV19 and TRBJ1-1, with TRBD1 matching 8 bases. This CDR3 contains 13 residues. V lost 5 bases, J lost 6 bases, and 5 bases stayed unmatched. In germline, CDR1 is LNHDA, CDR2 SQIVND (reference sequence). CDR3 residues: CASSVQQGAEAFF. The DNA for the CDR3 is TGTGCCAGTAGTGTCCAACAGGGGGCTGAAGCTTTCTTT.

The chain recombines TRBV10-3 with TRBJ1-1, with a possible D match to TRBD1 (6 bases). Germline loops: CDR1 ENHRY, CDR2 SYGVKD. The CDR3 extends over 14 amino acids. V dropped 3 bases and J dropped 1 base, with 9 bases sitting between them. CDR3 bases: TGTGCCATCAGTGATCTACAGGGGAACACTGAAGCTTTCTTT. Translated, it gives CAISDLQGNTEAFF.

This chain links TRBV7-8 with TRBJ2-1, with 10 bases matching TRBD2. After removal of 5 bases from V and 7 bases from J, the junction contained 8 bases not matched to a gene. CDR3 length: 15 amino acids. The germline V gene encodes CDR1 SGHVS and CDR2 FQNEAQ. In DNA, the CDR3 is TGTGCCAGCAGCCCCGGACTAGCGGTCGGGAATGAGCAGTTCTTC. Translation gives CASSPGLAVGNEQFF.

V usage is TRBV6-6 and J usage is TRBJ2-7, with 7 nucleotides matching TRBD1. Per germline, CDR1 MNHNY and CDR2 SVGAGI (reference sequence). The junction had 8 bases not matched to a gene; V was cut back by 8 bases and J by 4 bases. CDR3 length equals 13 residues. CDR3 nucleotides: TGTGCCAGCCTGGGACAGCCAGAATACGAGCAGTACTTC. Translation: CASLGQPEYEQYF.

The V gene is TRBV5-1, the J gene TRBJ2-1, with D perhaps being TRBD1 or TRBD2 (5 bases each). This CDR3 is built from 16 residues. CDR1 and CDR2 (germline): SGHRS, YFSETQ. V lost 1 base to trimming and J lost 0 bases, with 11 bases between them. CDR3 nucleotide sequence: TGCGCCAGCAGCTTGTCCCCAGGGAGCTCCTACAATGAGCAGTTCTTC. It encodes CASSLSPGSSYNEQFF.

This chain uses TRBV6-5 with TRBJ1-2, with TRBD1 identical over 7 bases. With 5 bases clipped from V and 9 bases from J, the junction kept 6 bases outside the gene matches. The CDR3 has 12 amino acids. Germline V gives CDR1 MNHEY, CDR2 SVGAGI. The CDR3 coding sequence is TGTGCCAGCAGTGATCCGACAGGGAGCTACACCTTC. Protein: CASSDPTGSYTF.

The chain uses TRBV7-9 and TRBJ2-5, with D possibly TRBD2 on 5 matching bases. CDR1 is SEHNR and CDR2 is FQNEAQ in the germline V gene (reference sequence). The germline V and J ends were trimmed by 8 bases and 11 bases, with 15 bases remaining between them. The CDR3 consists of 11 residues. CDR3 nucleotide sequence: TGTGCCAGCGGGCTTTTTTGGGAGCAGTACTTC. It codes for CASGLFWEQYF.

The chain links TRBV27 to TRBJ2-5, with 11 bases identical to TRBD1. The CDR3 spans 18 residues. Germline CDR1 reads MNHEY; CDR2 reads SMNVEV (reference sequence). V lost 5 bases to trimming and J lost 4 bases; unmatched junction nucleotides: 15. CDR3: CASSTITPRGTGGETQYF. In DNA form, the CDR3 reads TGTGCCAGCAGTACCATCACTCCCCGAGGGACAGGGGGAGAGACCCAGTACTTC.

In its sample, this clone was seen a few times. This sequence joins TRBV5-8 and TRBJ1-1; D gene uncertain. The germline gives CDR1 SGHTS, CDR2 YDEGEE. With 5 bases removed from V and 10 bases from J, the gap between germline ends came to 21 bases. CDR3 size: 14 residues. CDR3 residues: CASRDWLEARGAFF. The CDR3 region has the DNA TGTGCCAGCAGGGATTGGTTGGAGGCGCGGGGAGCTTTCTTT.

By sample share, this clone is medium-sized (0.01 to 0.1%). The chain combines TRBV30 with TRBJ1-5, with 7 nucleotides matching TRBD1. V shed 2 bases, J shed 6 bases, and the junction held 10 bases outside the gene matches. CDR3 length: 15 amino acids. Looked up from germline, CDR1 is GTSNPN and CDR2 is SVGIG (reference sequence). CDR3 bases: TGTGCCTGGAGTAGAACGACAGGGTTGGGTCAGCCCCAGCATTTT. As protein: CAWSRTTGLGQPQHF.

This chain links TRBV13 with TRBJ2-5, with 10 bases lining up with TRBD2. The V segment lost 4 bases and the J segment 3 bases; nucleotides outside the gene matches: 5. The germline V gene has CDR1 PRHDT and CDR2 FYEKMQ (reference sequence). This CDR3 comprises 15 residues. CDR3 in DNA: TGTGCCAGCAGCTCCACTAGCGGGACTAAAGAGACCCAGTACTTC. It translates to CASSSTSGTKETQYF.

This CDR3 is CASSPSPRETQYF. In DNA form, the CDR3 reads TGTGCCAGCTCACCAAGCCCTCGGGAGACCCAGTACTTC. The chain couples TRBV18 to TRBJ2-5; D is uncertain. Germline V gene lookup returns CDR1 KGHSH and CDR2 LQKENI. The CDR3 is made up of 13 amino acids. The germline V and J ends were trimmed by 2 bases and 5 bases, with 9 bases remaining between them. The full variable domain, its missing parts supplied by reference TRBV18 and TRBJ2-5, is NAGVMQNPRHLVRRRGQEARLRCSPMKGHSHVYWYRQLPEEGLKFMVYLQKENIIDESGMPKERFSAEFPKEGPSILRIQQVVRGDSAAYFCASSPSPRETQYFGPGTRLLVL.

The chain has TRBV5-1 and TRBJ2-5; 8 bases align to TRBD1. Germline CDR1 is SGHRS and CDR2 is YFSETQ. The CDR3 runs to 13 residues. With 4 bases clipped from V and 5 bases from J, the junction kept 4 bases outside the gene matches. The CDR3 bases are TGCGCCAGCAGCCGACAGGGGAGGGAGACCCAGTACTTC. It specifies CASSRQGRETQYF.

The chain employs TRBV6-6 and TRBJ2-7, with D perhaps being TRBD1 or TRBD2 (6 bases each). V lost 5 bases, J lost 4 bases, and 12 bases lay in between. Germline CDR1 is MNHNY and CDR2 is SVGAGI (reference sequence). This CDR3 contains 13 residues. CDR3 in amino acids: CASSTPGAYEQYF. The CDR3 DNA sequence: TGTGCCAGCAGTACTCCGGGGGCTTACGAGCAGTACTTC.

The chain links TRBV12-5 to TRBJ1-5; 9 bases agree with TRBD1. The CDR3 has 19 residues. V shed 0 bases, J shed 0 bases, and the junction held 9 bases outside the gene matches. Germline V gene lookup returns CDR1 LGHNT and CDR2 FRNRAP. In DNA form, the CDR3 reads TGTGCTAGTGGTTTGGTACCGGATGGACAGGGGTATAGCAATCAGCCCCAGCATTTT. Protein product: CASGLVPDGQGYSNQPQHF. Full variable domain (outside the CDR3, taken from reference TRBV12-5 and TRBJ1-5): DARVTQTPRHKVTEMGQEVTMRCQPILGHNTVFWYRQTMMQGLELLAYFRNRAPLDDSGMPKDRFSAEMPDATLATLKIQPSEPRDSAVYFCASGLVPDGQGYSNQPQHFGDGTRLSIL.

This clone has a single count. The CDR3 DNA is TGTGCCAGTAGGGGCTCCTACGAGCAGTACTTC. It codes for CASRGSYEQYF. The chain combines TRBV25-1 with TRBJ2-7; tentatively, D is TRBD1 (5 bases). This CDR3 has 11 residues. Trimming left V 9 bases short and J 0 bases short, with 6 bases between. CDR1 is MGHDK, CDR2 SYGVNS, per germline.

In this sample, this clone turned up a few times. The V and J genes are TRBV7-9 and TRBJ1-1; D might be TRBD1 (6 bases). Between the trimmed V and J ends, which lost 4 bases and 7 bases, there was a span of 10 bases. The CDR3 has 12 amino acids. The V gene's germline CDR1 is SEHNR and CDR2 FQNEAQ (reference sequence). CDR3 protein: CASSSTGYEAFF. CDR3 nucleotide sequence: TGTGCCAGCAGCTCGACAGGATATGAAGCTTTCTTT.

The chain combines TRBV7-9 with TRBJ1-1, with TRBD1 as a possible D gene (6 bases). CDR3 length: 15 residues. Germline-derived CDR1 and CDR2 are SEHNR and FQNEAQ (reference sequence). V lost 2 bases, J lost 2 bases, and 12 bases lay in between. The CDR3 here is CASSLYGGANTEAFF. In nucleotides, the CDR3 is TGTGCCAGCAGCTTATATGGGGGCGCAAACACTGAAGCTTTCTTT. Full variable domain (remainder filled in from reference TRBV7-9 and TRBJ1-1): DTGVSQNPRHKITKRGQNVTFRCDPISEHNRLYWYRQTLGQGPEFLTYFQNEAQLEKSRLLSDRFSAERPKGSFSTLEIQRTEQGDSAMYLCASSLYGGANTEAFFGQGTRLTVV.

V and J are TRBV4-1 and TRBJ1-1, with D unresolved. Germline V lookup: CDR1 MGHRA, CDR2 YSYEKL. The CDR3 is 17 amino acids. V was shortened by 0 bases and J by 3 bases, with 17 bases between the two germline ends. Written as DNA, the CDR3 is TGCGCCAGCAGCCAAGAATCCACGCCTCGGGGTGACACTGAAGCTTTCTTT. It encodes CASSQESTPRGDTEAFF.

The V and J genes are TRBV7-2 and TRBJ1-4, with unresolved D. Germline CDR1 and CDR2: SGHTA and FQGNSA. CDR3 length equals 15 residues. V was pared by 1 base and J by 3 bases, with 9 bases between. The DNA for the CDR3 is TGTGCCAGCAGCTTAGTCGGGTTGGCTAATGAAAAACTGTTTTTT. It encodes CASSLVGLANEKLFF.

The chain uses TRBV9 and TRBJ1-1; D not certain. The CDR3 spans 14 residues. Trimming pared 0 bases from V and 0 bases from J, leaving 6 bases between. Per the germline V gene, CDR1 is SGDLS and CDR2 is YYNGEE. This CDR3 reads CASSVAGMNTEAFF. Written as DNA, the CDR3 is TGTGCCAGCAGCGTAGCGGGCATGAACACTGAAGCTTTCTTT.

The chain carries TRBV6-5 and TRBJ1-1, with TRBD1 matching 7 bases. Germline trimming cut 11 bases from V and 4 bases from J; bases unmatched to any gene: 13. The germline V gene has CDR1 MNHEY and CDR2 SVGAGI. This CDR3 has 14 amino acids. This chain's CDR3 is CASGLGRGGTEAFF. The CDR3 coding sequence is TGTGCCTCAGGCCTGGGCAGGGGGGGCACTGAAGCTTTCTTT.

The rearrangement links TRBV29-1 to TRBJ2-5; 8 bases map to TRBD2. CDR1 SQVTM and CDR2 ANQGSEA come from the germline V gene. V was pared by 2 bases and J by 4 bases, with 9 bases of the junction left unmatched. The CDR3 contains 15 residues. CDR3 in DNA: TGCAGCGTTGAAAGGGTAGCGGGACCTTCAGAGACCCAGTACTTC. This translates into CSVERVAGPSETQYF.

This chain uses TRBV28 with TRBJ2-1, with D possibly being TRBD1 (6 bases). V lost 7 bases, J lost 9 bases, and 13 bases lay in between. Germline CDR1 and CDR2: MDHEN and SYDVKM. The CDR3 spans 12 residues. The CDR3 DNA reads TGTGCCAGCAAGGAAGTGGGGGCTGAGCAGTTCTTC. Amino acid sequence: CASKEVGAEQFF.